These 21 T cell receptor beta chains were sequenced from one sample in a study of blood T cell repertoires in COVID-19. The assay was immunoSEQ multiplex PCR, and TCRdb's table has in-frame clones only and misses some. This table holds under 250,000 clones, around 86% found once. The source material was peripheral blood. These receptor sequences come from a woman in her seventies with active or convalescent COVID-19.

The chain joins TRBV4-3 to TRBJ2-7; 9 bases fit TRBD1. CDR3 length: 14 residues. Looked up from germline, CDR1 is LGHNA and CDR2 is YSLEER. Germline trimming cut 3 bases from V and 7 bases from J; bases unmatched to any gene: 7. The CDR3 coding sequence is TGCGCCAGCAGCCAGGGACAGGGCTTGTGGGAGCAGTACTTC. Amino acids: CASSQGQGLWEQYF.

Concerning this clone: At one end, the junction sequence differs from germline, possibly due to a read error. The same CDR3 can be traced to other DNA sequences in this sample. The rearrangement joins TRBV5-1 to TRBJ1-1, with D perhaps TRBD1 (6 bases). CDR3 size: 12 residues. Germline V gene lookup returns CDR1 SGHRS and CDR2 YFSETQ. The CDR3 loop is CASSLGDTEAFF. The CDR3 nucleotides are TGCGCCAGCAGCTTGGGGGACACCGAAGCTTTCTTT.

This chain uses TRBV20-1 with TRBJ1-4; no firm D call. The CDR3 runs 16 residues. The V gene's germline CDR1 is DFQATT and CDR2 SNEGSKA (reference sequence). Trimming removed 3 bases from V and 0 bases from J, with 14 bases in between. CDR3 DNA: TGCAGTGCTAGTCGAGCCGAGGATGCAACTAATGAAAAACTGTTTTTT. Amino acid sequence: CSASRAEDATNEKLFF.

The chain carries TRBV6-6 and TRBJ1-1; D perhaps matches TRBD1 (5 bases). This CDR3 comprises 12 residues. Trimming removed 2 bases at V and 8 bases at J, with 9 bases between. Germline values: CDR1 MNHNY, CDR2 SVGAGI (reference sequence). The CDR3 region is CASSYGQGEAFF. The CDR3 DNA sequence: TGTGCCAGCAGTTACGGCCAGGGAGAAGCTTTCTTT.

The chain uses TRBV4-3 and TRBJ1-1; no firm D call. V was clipped by 6 bases and J by 6 bases, with 20 bases between them. CDR3 length: 15 residues. Germline values: CDR1 LGHNA, CDR2 YSLEER. The DNA of the CDR3 is TGCGCCAGCAGTCGACGTGGAGTCTCGGGATCTGAAGCTTTCTTT. Translated, it gives CASSRRGVSGSEAFF.

This clone was picked up a small number of times. The genes are TRBV6-5 and TRBJ1-1, with TRBD1 matching over 7 bases. Per germline, CDR1 MNHEY and CDR2 SVGAGI. V lost 6 bases to trimming and J lost 8 bases; unmatched junction nucleotides: 9. This CDR3 spans 13 amino acids. The CDR3 is CASSKYSTGEAFF. The DNA of the CDR3 is TGTGCCAGCAGCAAATACTCGACAGGGGAAGCTTTCTTT.

This clone has only a few counts. The CDR3 loop is CASSLTSFNSPLHF. The CDR3 coding sequence is TGTGCCAGCAGCTTAACTTCCTTCAATTCACCCCTCCACTTT. The chain is built from TRBV7-2 and TRBJ1-6; the D is unclear. Germline CDR1 and CDR2: SGHTA and FQGNSA. This CDR3 has 14 amino acids. Trimming took off 2 bases at V and 7 bases at J, with 9 bases between the two ends.

CDR3 protein: CASSQYGEETQYF. The CDR3 DNA reads TGTGCCAGCAGCCAATATGGGGAGGAGACCCAGTACTTC. This chain uses TRBV3-1 (or the pseudogene TRBV3-2) with TRBJ2-5; tentatively, D is TRBD2 (5 bases). Germline assignment: CDR1 LGHDT and CDR2 YNNKEL (reference sequence). CDR3 length: 13 amino acids. Deletions cut 2 bases from V and 5 bases from J, with 9 bases between.

The CDR3 reads CASSQHVGRGYGEQYF. CDR3 DNA: TGTGCCAGCAGCCAGCACGTCGGCAGGGGGTATGGGGAGCAGTACTTC. The chain employs TRBV3-1 (or the pseudogene TRBV3-2) and TRBJ2-7, with TRBD1 matching 7 bases. The junction had 15 bases not matched to a gene; V was cut back by 3 bases and J by 7 bases. This CDR3 spans 16 amino acids. Germline loops: CDR1 LGHDT, CDR2 YNNKEL (reference sequence).

This clone was picked up a small number of times. The V gene is TRBV29-1, the J gene TRBJ1-2; 7 bases align to TRBD1. The CDR3 has 12 residues. The germline V gene encodes CDR1 SQVTM and CDR2 ANQGSEA. V lost 7 bases to trimming and J lost 4 bases; unmatched junction nucleotides: 6. CDR3 loop: CSAATGRYGYTF. CDR3 nucleotides: TGCAGCGCCGCGACAGGGCGCTATGGCTACACCTTC.

This clone showed up just a few times. V and J are TRBV16 and TRBJ1-2; no clear D. The CDR3 extends over 14 amino acids. Deletions cut 0 bases from V and 4 bases from J, with 9 bases between. Germline V gene lookup returns CDR1 KGHSY and CDR2 FQNENV. The CDR3 DNA follows: TGTGCCAGCAGCCAATCGGAGCAGACCTATGGCTACACCTTC. Translation: CASSQSEQTYGYTF. The whole variable domain, filled in from reference TRBV16 and TRBJ1-2, reads GEEVAQTPKHLVRGEGQKAKLYCAPIKGHSYVFWYQQVLKNEFKFLISFQNENVFDETGMPKERFSAKCLPNSPCSLEIQATKLEDSAVYFCASSQSEQTYGYTFGSGTRLTVV.

This clone was picked up a small number of times. The chain is built from TRBV4-1 and TRBJ2-7; D ambiguous. Trimming cost V 1 base and J 3 bases, with 13 bases left between them. The germline V gene has CDR1 MGHRA and CDR2 YSYEKL. This CDR3 has 15 residues. CDR3 residues: CASSQVRNSDYEQYF. CDR3 DNA: TGCGCCAGCAGCCAAGTTCGCAACAGTGACTACGAGCAGTACTTC.

Only one count was recorded for this clone. The CDR3 nucleotides are TGTGCCAGCCACTCCTATAATTCACCCCTCCACTTT. It specifies CASHSYNSPLHF. The gene calls are TRBV7-8 and TRBJ1-6; D unresolved. The CDR3 is 12 residues long. The V end was cut by 8 bases, the J end by 0 bases, with 2 bases between. Germline loops: CDR1 SGHVS, CDR2 FQNEAQ.

J is TRBJ1-2 and V is TRBV18, with 7 bases matching TRBD1. Germline V gives CDR1 KGHSH, CDR2 LQKENI. Trimming removed 3 bases from V and 4 bases from J; junction bases left unmatched: 8. This CDR3 spans 15 amino acids. The CDR3 sequence is CASSPFGGGGYGYTF. In DNA form, the CDR3 reads TGTGCCAGCTCACCCTTTGGAGGGGGCGGCTATGGCTACACCTTC.

The chain recombines TRBV6-6 with TRBJ1-6; 7 positions agree with TRBD1. CDR3 length: 13 residues. Looked up from germline, CDR1 is MNHNY and CDR2 is SVGAGI (reference sequence). Trimming removed 8 bases from V and 9 bases from J; junction bases left unmatched: 7. The CDR3 is CASATGYVSPLHF. The DNA for the CDR3 is TGTGCCAGCGCGACAGGGTATGTTTCACCCCTCCACTTT.

The rearrangement uses TRBV19 and TRBJ1-5, with 9 nucleotides matching TRBD1. CDR3 length: 16 amino acids. After removal of 9 bases from V and 5 bases from J, the junction contained 14 bases not matched to a gene. Germline CDR1 is LNHDA and CDR2 is SQIVND (reference sequence). The CDR3 DNA is TGTGCCAGCCTCGGGACAGGGACAAGAGCGGATCAGCCCCAGCATTTT. It specifies CASLGTGTRADQPQHF.

The chain has TRBV3-1 (or the pseudogene TRBV3-2) and TRBJ2-2; 8 bases match TRBD1. The CDR3 extends over 15 amino acids. Per germline, CDR1 LGHDT and CDR2 YNNKEL (reference sequence). The ends lost 4 bases at V and 6 bases at J; junction bases unmatched: 7. This chain's CDR3 is CASSPTGVVAGELFF. Here the CDR3 DNA reads TGTGCCAGCAGCCCGACAGGGGTGGTCGCCGGGGAGCTGTTTTTT.

This CDR3 is CASTPNTHTEAFF. The CDR3 DNA reads as TGTGCCAGCACCCCGAACACACACACTGAAGCTTTCTTT. The chain carries TRBV6-5 and TRBJ1-1, with D uncertain. The germline CDR1 and CDR2 sequences are MNHEY and SVGAGI. The CDR3 runs 13 residues. V dropped 7 bases and J dropped 3 bases, with 12 bases sitting between them.

The CDR3 sequence: CASSFPDRRGGTEAFF. Here the CDR3 DNA reads TGTGCCAGCAGTTTCCCGGACCGACGCGGGGGTACTGAAGCTTTCTTT. The chain has TRBV27 and TRBJ1-1; perhaps TRBD1 as D (5 bases). The germline V gene encodes CDR1 MNHEY and CDR2 SMNVEV (reference sequence). The CDR3 contains 16 residues. V dropped 3 bases and J dropped 5 bases, with 19 bases sitting between them.

The rearrangement links TRBV6-1 to TRBJ1-2; tentative D call: TRBD1 (5 bases). Germline V lookup: CDR1 MNHNS, CDR2 SASEGT. CDR3 length: 14 residues. With 3 bases removed from V and 9 bases from J, the gap between germline ends came to 17 bases. CDR3 residues: CASSDDGGGIRYTF. In DNA, the CDR3 is TGTGCCAGCAGTGACGATGGGGGGGGTATTCGCTACACCTTC.

The chain links TRBV7-9 to TRBJ2-2, with D perhaps TRBD2 (5 bases). Germline V gives CDR1 SEHNR, CDR2 FQNEAQ (reference sequence). CDR3 length: 12 residues. Trimming took 5 bases from V and 7 from J, leaving 8 bases between them. Written as DNA, the CDR3 is TGTGCCAGCAGCCCTGGGAGCGGGGAGCTGTTTTTT. This codes for CASSPGSGELFF.